What follows are 19 T cell receptor beta chains derived from one specimen sequenced in a study of CD8+ T cells in alopecia areata. Investigators isolated RNA and reverse transcribed it into cDNA to act as the sequencing template. Sequencing used immunoSEQ multiplex PCR; TCRdb keeps in-frame clones, though not all of them. The data contain over 150,000 clones, around 60% of them singletons. This sample's treatment: oral pan-JAK inhibitor, 5-10 mg twice daily. The specimen comprised CD4+ T cells sorted from blood, sampled at week 4, from a patient treated with tofacitinib. All receptors derive from a human donor with alopecia areata.

This clone was detected only a few times. The chain recombines TRBV29-1 with TRBJ2-7; the match to TRBD1 covers 9 bases. The CDR3 has 13 residues. V trimming: 6 bases; J trimming: 2 bases; junction bases outside the gene matches: 5. Germline lookup yields CDR1 SQVTM and CDR2 ANQGSEA. CDR3: CSVGQGLTYEQYF. CDR3 bases: TGCAGCGTGGGACAGGGCCTCACCTACGAGCAGTACTTC.

This clone was detected only a few times. The genes are TRBV4-2 and TRBJ2-6; D is ambiguous. The CDR3 spans 17 residues. Germline values: CDR1 LGHNA, CDR2 YNFKEQ. The V end lost 0 bases, the J end lost 5 bases, and 14 bases lay between the germline ends. This chain's CDR3 is CASSQDNRVSRANVLTF. The CDR3 coding sequence is TGTGCCAGCAGCCAAGATAATAGGGTGAGCCGGGCCAACGTCCTGACTTTC.

Remarks on this clone: One junction end does not reproduce the germline sequence, and a read error may be involved. The chain recombines TRBV7-7 with TRBJ2-5; tentative D call: TRBD1 (5 bases). The germline CDR1 and CDR2 sequences are SSHAT and FNYEAQ (reference sequence). The CDR3 has 15 amino acids. CDR3 loop: CASSFAGQPQETQYF. CDR3 coding DNA: TGTGCTAGCAGCTTCGCTGGACAACCCCAAGAGACCCAGTACTTC.

The chain has TRBV18 and TRBJ1-1; D unresolved. The V end was cut by 2 bases, the J end by 0 bases, with 7 bases between. In germline, CDR1 is KGHSH, CDR2 LQKENI. This CDR3 spans 14 amino acids. CDR3 sequence: CASSPAQMNTEAFF. CDR3 nucleotides: TGTGCCAGCTCACCAGCACAAATGAACACTGAAGCTTTCTTT.

This clone was detected only a few times. The J gene is TRBJ1-2, the V gene TRBV27, with D perhaps TRBD1 (5 bases). This CDR3 is 13 amino acids long. The germline gives CDR1 MNHEY, CDR2 SMNVEV (reference sequence). V was cut by 1 base and J by 8 bases, with 11 bases left in between. The CDR3 spells CASSLWQGPGYTF. The CDR3 nucleotides read TGTGCCAGCAGTTTATGGCAGGGTCCGGGCTACACCTTC.

On this clone: The sample carries other DNA sequences with the same CDR3. The chain combines TRBV30 with TRBJ2-2; D call uncertain. The CDR3 has 13 amino acids. The ends were cut back, 3 bases at V and 1 base at J, with 6 bases in the middle. Germline V gene lookup returns CDR1 GTSNPN and CDR2 SVGIG (reference sequence). The CDR3 coding sequence is TGTGCCTGGAGACGAGGGAACACCGGGGAGCTGTTTTTT. It yields the protein CAWRRGNTGELFF.

The sample holds a few counts of this clone. This sequence joins TRBV7-2 and TRBJ2-2; 8 positions agree with TRBD1. This CDR3 comprises 15 residues. Per germline, CDR1 SGHTA and CDR2 FQGNSA. V lost 5 bases and J lost 4; bases outside the gene matches: 6. For the CDR3, the DNA is TGTGCCAGCAGCCAGACAGGGGCACCCACCGGGGAGCTGTTTTTT. Protein sequence: CASSQTGAPTGELFF.

The gene calls are TRBV19 and TRBJ1-5; possible D gene TRBD1, 6 bases. With 4 bases removed from V and 6 bases from J, the gap between germline ends came to 16 bases. The CDR3 contains 15 residues. Germline CDR1 reads LNHDA; CDR2 reads SQIVND (reference sequence). CDR3 nucleotides: TGTGCCAGTAGTAACACAGGGCTTACAAGTCAGCCCCAGCATTTT. It encodes CASSNTGLTSQPQHF.

This clone showed up just a few times. The CDR3 region is CASSRTGVTFF. DNA for the CDR3: TGTGCCAGCAGTAGGACAGGGGTGACTTTCTTT. The J gene is TRBJ1-1, the V gene TRBV7-9; 9 bases match TRBD1. This CDR3 contains 11 residues. The germline V gene encodes CDR1 SEHNR and CDR2 FQNEAQ (reference sequence). V gave up 6 bases and J gave up 12 bases; unmatched junction bases: 5.

The chain couples TRBV5-1 to TRBJ1-5, with 7 bases that match TRBD1. V shed 4 bases and J 1 base; nucleotides not matched to a gene: 5. This CDR3 has 15 residues. Looked up from germline, CDR1 is SGHRS and CDR2 is YFSETQ. CDR3 residues: CASSRGGQSNQPQHF. Here the CDR3 DNA reads TGCGCCAGCAGCCGGGGGGGACAGAGCAATCAGCCCCAGCATTTT.

J is TRBJ2-3 and V is TRBV29-1; 7 positions match TRBD1. After removal of 6 bases from V and 2 bases from J, the junction contained 5 bases not matched to a gene. The CDR3 has 13 residues. Germline V lookup: CDR1 SQVTM, CDR2 ANQGSEA. CDR3: CSVDRVYTDTQYF. CDR3 nucleotide sequence: TGCAGCGTCGACAGGGTCTACACAGATACGCAGTATTTT.

This CDR3 reads CASRSGGSGEQYF. The CDR3 coding sequence is TGTGCCAGCAGATCTGGAGGGTCTGGGGAGCAGTACTTC. This chain connects TRBV6-5 to TRBJ2-7; D may be TRBD2 (6 bases). The V end was cut by 6 bases, the J end by 7 bases, with 16 bases between. This CDR3 contains 13 residues. Per the germline V gene, CDR1 is MNHEY and CDR2 is SVGAGI.

The chain employs TRBV5-1 and TRBJ2-5; weak D call: TRBD2 (5 bases). V was shortened by 5 bases and J by 2 bases, with 10 bases between the two germline ends. The CDR3 contains 13 residues. Germline V lookup: CDR1 SGHRS, CDR2 YFSETQ. Here the CDR3 reads CASRDFLQETQYF. Here the CDR3 DNA reads TGCGCCAGCAGGGACTTCCTTCAAGAGACCCAGTACTTC.

This clone was seen more than once but under ten times. The J gene is TRBJ1-2, the V gene TRBV27; TRBD1 is a possible D gene (6 bases). Between the trimmed V and J ends, which lost 6 bases and 6 bases, there was a span of 14 bases. The CDR3 spans 13 residues. Germline lookup yields CDR1 MNHEY and CDR2 SMNVEV (reference sequence). The CDR3 DNA follows: TGTGCCAGCAGCCTATTCAGGGGACATGGCTACACCTTC. It translates to CASSLFRGHGYTF.

This clone showed up just once. The chain combines TRBV13 with TRBJ2-5; D is undetermined. With 5 bases removed from V and 1 base from J, the gap between germline ends came to 8 bases. Germline V gene sequence: CDR1 PRHDT, CDR2 FYEKMQ (reference sequence). This CDR3 has 13 residues. CDR3 in amino acids: CASSPDRQETQYF. Here the CDR3 DNA reads TGTGCCAGCAGCCCGGACCGCCAAGAGACCCAGTACTTC.

Only a few counts were recorded for this clone. The V call is TRBV29-1, the J call TRBJ1-2; 9 nucleotides match TRBD1. V shed 6 bases and J 2 bases; nucleotides not matched to a gene: 10. In germline, CDR1 is SQVTM, CDR2 ANQGSEA. This CDR3 comprises 15 residues. The CDR3 DNA reads as TGCAGCGTGACCGCCGGGACAGGGAAAAACTATGGCTACACCTTC. Translation gives CSVTAGTGKNYGYTF.

The chain combines TRBV6-5 with TRBJ2-6; weak D call: TRBD1 (5 bases). CDR1 and CDR2 (germline): MNHEY, SVGAGI. There are 14 residues in the CDR3. The V end lost 4 bases, the J end lost 4 bases, and 8 bases lay between the germline ends. CDR3 amino acids: CASSSGMGANVLTF. Written as DNA, the CDR3 is TGTGCCAGCAGTTCAGGGATGGGGGCCAACGTCCTGACTTTC.

This chain joins TRBV30 and TRBJ1-5; D is ambiguous. Germline V gene sequence: CDR1 GTSNPN, CDR2 SVGIG (reference sequence). V was shortened by 2 bases and J by 3 bases, with 8 bases between the two germline ends. The CDR3 loop spans 13 amino acids. Here the CDR3 DNA reads TGTGCCTGGAGTTTGGCAGTCAATCAGCCCCAGCATTTT. This sequence encodes CAWSLAVNQPQHF.

This clone was seen a few times. The sample carries other DNA sequences with the same CDR3. This chain connects TRBV30 to TRBJ2-5; D remains ambiguous. CDR1 is GTSNPN and CDR2 is SVGIG in the germline V gene (reference sequence). The CDR3 sequence is 11 residues long. Trimming took off 0 bases at V and 4 bases at J, with 3 bases between the two ends. CDR3 loop: CAWSVGETQYF. The CDR3 DNA sequence: TGTGCCTGGAGTGTCGGAGAGACCCAGTACTTC.